The sequence of this T cell receptor beta chain was determined in a study of early T cells in non-severe SARS-CoV-2 infection. This clonotype was observed many times. What it recognizes is unknown. The CDR3 contains 15 residues. The V end lost 3 bases, the J end lost 4 bases, and 15 bases lay between the germline ends. CDR1 is LGHNA, CDR2 YSLEER, per germline. Study-level findings and limits: Matching against VDJdb likely underestimated virus-specific expansions, favoring anti-spike CD8.

Individual cDNA molecules carried attached unique molecular identifiers. MiXCR was run by TCRdb on the 5' RACE reads, yielding one entry per CDR3 protein. The repertoire includes about 58,000 distinct CDR3 sequences, about 12% of them detected once, and approximately 10% sits in the top ten. The chain recombines TRBV4-3 with TRBJ1-2, with D tentatively TRBD1 (5 bases). Sequenced sample: whole blood. The clonotype originates from an adult who was a healthcare worker with PCR-confirmed SARS-CoV-2 infection or an uninfected control (not recorded which). This CDR3 is CASSQDTSRVYGYTF. The CDR3 DNA reads TGCGCCAGCAGCCAGGATACAAGCAGGGTCTATGGCTACACCTTC.